Given below is one T cell receptor beta chain in context. Its specificity is unknown. The data are from a study of cytomegalovirus exposure and HLA in healthy donors. PCR primers comprised 60 Vbeta and 13 Jbeta primers. Assay: immunoSEQ multiplex PCR; the TCRdb copy retains only in-frame clones and omits some. The data contain 90,000 or so clones, roughly 63% of them seen just once; the ten biggest clones take up 5.5% to 6.5%. Germline CDR1 reads MNHEY; CDR2 reads SMNVEV (reference sequence). The CDR3 has 17 amino acids. Unmatched junction bases numbered 19, after V lost 5 bases and J lost 6 bases. Among the donors, all were healthy bone marrow donors. Study results and limitations: A link between a missense DCLRE1C variant and TCR beta V- and J-gene trimming emerged from a later analysis. Clonal expansion was found to be greater in HLA-associated TCR beta chains than in equally common others in a later analysis. TCR beta sequences reportedly predicted most subjects' HLA-A and HLA-B alleles accurately.

The sequencing input was PBMCs. The chain recombines TRBV27 with TRBJ2-7, with 7 bases fitting TRBD2. The TCR comes from a boy between 5 and 17 years old in good health and CMV-seropositive. The CDR3 coding sequence is TGTGCCAGCAGTCCCTGGGGGGGTCCCTCCCGGGCCGGCGAGCAGTACTTC. Encoded protein: CASSPWGGPSRAGEQYF.